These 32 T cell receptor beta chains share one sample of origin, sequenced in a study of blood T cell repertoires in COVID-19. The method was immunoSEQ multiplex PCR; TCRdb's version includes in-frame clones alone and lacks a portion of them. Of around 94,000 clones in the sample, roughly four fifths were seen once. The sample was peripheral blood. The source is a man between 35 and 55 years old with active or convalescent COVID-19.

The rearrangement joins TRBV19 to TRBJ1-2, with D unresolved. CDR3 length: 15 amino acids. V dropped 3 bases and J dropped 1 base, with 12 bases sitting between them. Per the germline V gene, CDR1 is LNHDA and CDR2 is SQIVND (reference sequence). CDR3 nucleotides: TGTGCCAGTAGTATGAGAGGGATTAATAACTATGGCTACACCTTC. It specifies CASSMRGINNYGYTF.

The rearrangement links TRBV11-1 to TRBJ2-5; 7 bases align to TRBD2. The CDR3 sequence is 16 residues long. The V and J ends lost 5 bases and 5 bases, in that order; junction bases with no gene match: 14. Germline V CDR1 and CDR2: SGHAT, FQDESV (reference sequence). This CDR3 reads CASSGEGPAGSETQYF. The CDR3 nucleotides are TGTGCCAGCAGCGGGGAGGGGCCCGCGGGCTCCGAGACCCAGTACTTC.

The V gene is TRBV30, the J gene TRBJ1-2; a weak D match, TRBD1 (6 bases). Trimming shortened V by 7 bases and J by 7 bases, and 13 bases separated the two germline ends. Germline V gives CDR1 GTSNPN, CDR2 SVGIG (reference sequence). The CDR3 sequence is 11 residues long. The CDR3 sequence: CAFTKGVGYTF. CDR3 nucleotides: TGTGCCTTTACAAAGGGGGTTGGCTACACCTTC.

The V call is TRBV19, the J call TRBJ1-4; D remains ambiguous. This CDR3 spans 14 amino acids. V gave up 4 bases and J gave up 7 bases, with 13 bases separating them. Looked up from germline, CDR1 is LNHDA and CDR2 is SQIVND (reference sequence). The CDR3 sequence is CASSNGELSEKLFF. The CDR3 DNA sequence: TGTGCCAGTAGTAATGGAGAACTTAGTGAAAAACTGTTTTTT.

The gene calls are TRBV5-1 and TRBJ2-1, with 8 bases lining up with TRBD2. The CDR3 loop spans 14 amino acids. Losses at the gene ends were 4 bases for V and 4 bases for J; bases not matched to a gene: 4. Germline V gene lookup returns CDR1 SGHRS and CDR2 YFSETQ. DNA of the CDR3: TGCGCCAGCAGCCCCGGGGGGGCGTACAATGAGCAGTTCTTC. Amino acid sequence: CASSPGGAYNEQFF.

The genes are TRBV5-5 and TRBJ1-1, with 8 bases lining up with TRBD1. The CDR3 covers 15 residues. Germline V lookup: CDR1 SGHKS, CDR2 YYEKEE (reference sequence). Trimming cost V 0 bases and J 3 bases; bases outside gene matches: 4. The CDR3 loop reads CASSLGPTGDTEAFF. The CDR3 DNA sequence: TGTGCCAGCAGCTTGGGGCCGACAGGGGACACTGAAGCTTTCTTT.

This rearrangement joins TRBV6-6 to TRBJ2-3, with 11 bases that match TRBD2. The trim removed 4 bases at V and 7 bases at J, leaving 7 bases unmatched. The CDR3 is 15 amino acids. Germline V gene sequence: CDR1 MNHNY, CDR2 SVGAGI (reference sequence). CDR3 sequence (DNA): TGTGCCAGCAGTTCCCTAGCGGGGGGAGGGAATACGCAGTATTTT. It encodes CASSSLAGGGNTQYF.

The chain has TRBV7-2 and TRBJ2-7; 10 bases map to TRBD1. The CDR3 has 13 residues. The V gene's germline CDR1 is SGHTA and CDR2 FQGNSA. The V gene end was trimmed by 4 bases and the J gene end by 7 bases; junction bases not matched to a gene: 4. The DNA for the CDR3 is TGTGCCAGCAGCTCGGGACAGGGGCTTGAGCAGTACTTC. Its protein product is CASSSGQGLEQYF. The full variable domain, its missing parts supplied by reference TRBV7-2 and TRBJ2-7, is GAGVSQSPSNKVTEKGKDVELRCDPISGHTALYWYRQSLGQGLEFLIYFQGNSAPDKSGLPSDRFSAERTGGSVSTLTIQRTQQEDSAVYLCASSSGQGLEQYFGPGTRLTVT.

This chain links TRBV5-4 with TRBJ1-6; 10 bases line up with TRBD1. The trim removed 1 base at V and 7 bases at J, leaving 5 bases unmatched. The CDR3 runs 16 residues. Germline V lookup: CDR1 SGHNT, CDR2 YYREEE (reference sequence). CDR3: CASSLFWGQGNSPLHF. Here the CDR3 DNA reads TGTGCCAGCAGCTTGTTTTGGGGACAGGGGAATTCACCCCTCCACTTT. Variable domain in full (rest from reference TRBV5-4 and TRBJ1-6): ETGVTQSPTHLIKTRGQQVTLRCSSQSGHNTVSWYQQALGQGPQFIFQYYREEENGRGNFPPRFSGLQFPNYSSELNVNALELDDSALYLCASSLFWGQGNSPLHFGNGTRLTVT.

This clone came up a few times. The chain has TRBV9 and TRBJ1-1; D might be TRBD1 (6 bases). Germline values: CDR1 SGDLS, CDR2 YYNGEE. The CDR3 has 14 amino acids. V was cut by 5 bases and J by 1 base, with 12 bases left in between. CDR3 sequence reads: CASSQGWGNTEAFF. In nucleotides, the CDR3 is TGTGCCAGCAGTCAGGGGTGGGGGAACACTGAAGCTTTCTTT.

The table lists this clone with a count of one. CDR3 bases: TGTGCCAGCAGCCCTTGGGGGGGCGCCCCAGGGGAGCAGTACTTC. It specifies CASSPWGGAPGEQYF. The genes are TRBV5-4 and TRBJ2-7, with D tentatively TRBD2 (7 bases). V lost 4 bases, J lost 7 bases, and 21 bases lay in between. The CDR3 contains 15 residues. Germline CDR1 SGHNT, CDR2 YYREEE (reference sequence).

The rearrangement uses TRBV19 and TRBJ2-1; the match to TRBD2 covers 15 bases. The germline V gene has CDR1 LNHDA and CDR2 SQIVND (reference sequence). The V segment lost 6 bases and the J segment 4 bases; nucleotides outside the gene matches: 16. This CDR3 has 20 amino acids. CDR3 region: CASSSYGTSGGTAKYNEQFF. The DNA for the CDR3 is TGTGCCAGTAGCTCCTATGGGACTAGCGGGGGGACCGCTAAGTACAATGAGCAGTTCTTC.

The CDR3 DNA is TGTGCCTGGAGTGTAGACAGGCCCGAGCAGTACTTC. The encoded protein is CAWSVDRPEQYF. The chain is built from TRBV30 and TRBJ2-7; D might be TRBD1 (6 bases). V was clipped by 0 bases and J by 6 bases, with 9 bases between them. CDR3 size: 12 residues. The germline V gene has CDR1 GTSNPN and CDR2 SVGIG (reference sequence).

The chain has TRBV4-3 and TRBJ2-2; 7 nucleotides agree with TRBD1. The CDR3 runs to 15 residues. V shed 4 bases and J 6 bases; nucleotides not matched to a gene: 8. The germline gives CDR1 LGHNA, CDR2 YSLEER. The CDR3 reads CASSPDRVWPGELFF. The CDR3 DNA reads TGCGCCAGCAGCCCTGACAGGGTTTGGCCCGGGGAGCTGTTTTTT.

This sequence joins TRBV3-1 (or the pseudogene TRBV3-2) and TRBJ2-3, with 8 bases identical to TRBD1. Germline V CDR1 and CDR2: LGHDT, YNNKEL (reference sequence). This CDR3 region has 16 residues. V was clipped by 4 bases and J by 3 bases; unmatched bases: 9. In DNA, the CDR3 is TGTGCCAGCAGCCGCGGACAGGGACCTACGACAGATACGCAGTATTTT. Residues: CASSRGQGPTTDTQYF.

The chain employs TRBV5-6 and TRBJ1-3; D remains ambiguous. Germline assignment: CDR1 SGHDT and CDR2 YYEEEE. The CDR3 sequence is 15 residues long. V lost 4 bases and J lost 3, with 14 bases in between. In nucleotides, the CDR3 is TGTGCCAGCAGCCGGCGGGGTGGGAATGGAAACACCATATATTTT. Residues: CASSRRGGNGNTIYF.

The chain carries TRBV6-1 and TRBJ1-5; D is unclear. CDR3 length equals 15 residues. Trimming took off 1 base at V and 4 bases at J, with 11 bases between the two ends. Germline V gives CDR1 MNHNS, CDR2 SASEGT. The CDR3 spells CASSEEEGGNQPQHF. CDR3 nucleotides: TGTGCCAGCAGTGAAGAGGAGGGAGGGAATCAGCCCCAGCATTTT.

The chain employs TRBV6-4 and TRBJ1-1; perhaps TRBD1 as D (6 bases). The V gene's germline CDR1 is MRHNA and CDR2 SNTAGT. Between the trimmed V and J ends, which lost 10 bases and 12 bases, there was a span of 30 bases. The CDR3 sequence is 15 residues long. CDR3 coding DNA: TGTGCCAACCAGAGGGAGGGGGAGGCCCATGCAAAAACTTTCTTT. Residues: CANQREGEAHAKTFF.

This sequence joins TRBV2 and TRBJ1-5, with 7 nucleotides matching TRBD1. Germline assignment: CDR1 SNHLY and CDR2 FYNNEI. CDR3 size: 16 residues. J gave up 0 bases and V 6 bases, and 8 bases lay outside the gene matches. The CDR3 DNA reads TGTGCCAGCAGAGGGGGACAGAGTTATAGCAATCAGCCCCAGCATTTT. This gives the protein CASRGGQSYSNQPQHF.

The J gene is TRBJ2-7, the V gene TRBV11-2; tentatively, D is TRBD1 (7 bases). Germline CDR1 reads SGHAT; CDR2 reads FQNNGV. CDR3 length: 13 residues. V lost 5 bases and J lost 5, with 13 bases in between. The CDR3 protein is CASSEGGGNEQYF. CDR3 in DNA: TGTGCCAGCAGCGAAGGGGGCGGGAACGAGCAGTACTTC.

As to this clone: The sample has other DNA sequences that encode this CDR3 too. The CDR3 DNA reads TGCAGTGCTCGGAGTGGCCACGAGCAGTACTTC. Translated: CSARSGHEQYF. The V gene is TRBV20-1, the J gene TRBJ2-7; D is unresolved. The CDR3 is 11 amino acids. V lost 5 bases to trimming and J lost 5 bases, with 10 bases between them. The germline CDR1 and CDR2 sequences are DFQATT and SNEGSKA (reference sequence).

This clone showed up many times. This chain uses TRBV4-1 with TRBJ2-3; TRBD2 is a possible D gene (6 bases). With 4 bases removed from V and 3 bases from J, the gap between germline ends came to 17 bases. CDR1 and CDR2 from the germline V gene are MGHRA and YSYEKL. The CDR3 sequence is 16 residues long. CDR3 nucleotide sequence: TGCGCCAGCAGCCTCGTTAGCGGTTGGGATACAGATACGCAGTATTTT. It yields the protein CASSLVSGWDTDTQYF.

CDR3 in DNA: TGTGCCAGCAGCCCCTTGGACAGGGACGCCTACGAGCAGTACTTC. This codes for CASSPLDRDAYEQYF. The rearrangement links TRBV7-6 to TRBJ2-7; TRBD1 matches at 8 bases. The germline V gene has CDR1 SGHVS and CDR2 FNYEAQ. V was pared by 5 bases and J by 2 bases, with 8 bases of the junction left unmatched. This CDR3 is 15 amino acids long.

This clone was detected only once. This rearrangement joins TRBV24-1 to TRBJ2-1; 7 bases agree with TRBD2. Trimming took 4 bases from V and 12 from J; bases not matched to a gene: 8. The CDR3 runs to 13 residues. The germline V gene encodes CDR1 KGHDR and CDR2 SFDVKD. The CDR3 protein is CATSDRISGLQFF. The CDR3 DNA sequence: TGTGCCACCAGTGACCGAATTAGCGGGTTGCAGTTCTTC.

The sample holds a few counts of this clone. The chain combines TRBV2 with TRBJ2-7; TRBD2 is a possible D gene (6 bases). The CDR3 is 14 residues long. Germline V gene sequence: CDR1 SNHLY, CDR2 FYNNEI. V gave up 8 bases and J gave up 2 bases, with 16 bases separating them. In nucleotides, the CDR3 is TGTGCCAGCCGGTACGGGGGACCCCCCTACGAGCAGTACTTC. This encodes CASRYGGPPYEQYF.

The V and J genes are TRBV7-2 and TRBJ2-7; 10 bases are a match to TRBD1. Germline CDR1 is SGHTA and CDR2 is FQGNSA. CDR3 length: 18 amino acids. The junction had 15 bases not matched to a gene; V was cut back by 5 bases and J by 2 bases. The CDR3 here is CASSPHVGTGVNAYEQYF. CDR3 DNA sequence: TGTGCCAGCAGCCCGCACGTAGGGACAGGGGTTAATGCCTACGAGCAGTACTTC.

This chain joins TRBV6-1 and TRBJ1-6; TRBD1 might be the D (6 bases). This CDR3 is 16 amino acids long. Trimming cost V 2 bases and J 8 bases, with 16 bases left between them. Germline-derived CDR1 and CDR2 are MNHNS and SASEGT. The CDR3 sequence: CASSERGGQGYSPLHF. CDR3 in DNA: TGTGCCAGCAGTGAAAGAGGTGGTCAGGGGTATTCACCCCTCCACTTT.

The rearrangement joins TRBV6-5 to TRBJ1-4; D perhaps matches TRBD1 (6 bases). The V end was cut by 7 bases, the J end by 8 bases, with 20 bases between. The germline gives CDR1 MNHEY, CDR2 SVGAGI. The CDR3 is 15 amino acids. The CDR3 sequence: CASTTPTPRGEKLFF. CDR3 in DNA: TGTGCCAGCACCACTCCCACCCCGAGGGGGGAAAAACTGTTTTTT.

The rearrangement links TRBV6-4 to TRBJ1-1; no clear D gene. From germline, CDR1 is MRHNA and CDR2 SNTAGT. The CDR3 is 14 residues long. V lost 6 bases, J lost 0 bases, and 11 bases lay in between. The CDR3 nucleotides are TGTGCCAGCAGCCCCTGGGGAGTGAACACTGAAGCTTTCTTT. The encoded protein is CASSPWGVNTEAFF.

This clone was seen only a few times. CDR3 in DNA: TGTGCCAGTAGTATGAAGGGACAGGGGACCCATCAGCCCCAGCATTTT. This gives the protein CASSMKGQGTHQPQHF. This rearrangement joins TRBV19 to TRBJ1-5; TRBD1 matches at 10 bases. This CDR3 comprises 16 residues. With 3 bases clipped from V and 5 bases from J, the junction kept 7 bases outside the gene matches. In germline, CDR1 is LNHDA, CDR2 SQIVND (reference sequence).

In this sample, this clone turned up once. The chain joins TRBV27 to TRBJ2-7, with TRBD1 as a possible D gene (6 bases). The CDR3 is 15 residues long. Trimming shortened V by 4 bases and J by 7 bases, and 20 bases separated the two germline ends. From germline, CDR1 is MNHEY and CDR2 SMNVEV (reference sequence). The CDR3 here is CASSSPQGPLGEQYF. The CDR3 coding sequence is TGTGCCAGCAGTTCCCCCCAGGGGCCCCTGGGGGAGCAGTACTTC.

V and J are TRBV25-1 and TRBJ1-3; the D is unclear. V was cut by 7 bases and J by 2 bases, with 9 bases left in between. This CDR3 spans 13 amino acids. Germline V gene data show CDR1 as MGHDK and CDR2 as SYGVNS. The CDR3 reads CASTDYTGNTIYF. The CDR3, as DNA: TGTGCCAGCACGGACTACACTGGAAACACCATATATTTT.